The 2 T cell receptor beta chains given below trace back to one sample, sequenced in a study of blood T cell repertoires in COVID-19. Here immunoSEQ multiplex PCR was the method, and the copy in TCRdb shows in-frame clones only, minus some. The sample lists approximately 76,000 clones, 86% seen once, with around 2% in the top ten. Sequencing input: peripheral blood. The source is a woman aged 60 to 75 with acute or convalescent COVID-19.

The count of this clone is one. The DNA of the CDR3 is TGTGCCAGCAGGGATACAGGGGGCAGTGATGGCTACACCTTC. Protein: CASRDTGGSDGYTF. The V gene is TRBV27, the J gene TRBJ1-2; 9 nucleotides agree with TRBD1. Germline-derived CDR1 and CDR2 are MNHEY and SMNVEV (reference sequence). This CDR3 has 14 amino acids. With V trimmed by 6 bases and J by 6 bases, 8 bases remained unmatched.

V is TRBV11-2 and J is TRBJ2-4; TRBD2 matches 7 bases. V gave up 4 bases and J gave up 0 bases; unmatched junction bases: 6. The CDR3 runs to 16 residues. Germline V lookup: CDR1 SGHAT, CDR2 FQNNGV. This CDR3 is CASSSLAGLAKNIQYF. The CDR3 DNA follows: TGTGCCAGCAGCTCATTAGCGGGTTTAGCCAAAAACATTCAGTACTTC.